The rows below give T cell receptor beta chains drawn from one sample of a study of OX40 agonist ivuxolimab in advanced cancers. Using immunoSEQ multiplex PCR, the repertoire was profiled, and TCRdb retains in-frame clones only, with some absent. Altogether more than 45,000 clones are present, roughly 90% being singletons, with the ten largest covering around half. The sequenced sample was CD4+ or CD8+ T cells sorted from blood, obtained in a trial of the OX40 agonist ivuxolimab. The receptors here all came from an adult with an advanced solid tumor such as melanoma, head and neck, liver or kidney cancer. The CDR3 runs from the conserved cysteine through the conserved F or W. The D gene is left open where the match is weak. The size of a clone is reported for some rows only, either as once, few or many, or as a class for expanded clones.

clone_size d_call j_call v_call cdr3_nt cdr3_aa
once . TRBJ2-3 TRBV6-5 TGTGCCAGCAGTACCCGGGACTCGCTTCTTACGCAGTATTTT CASSTRDSLLTQYF
. TRBD1 TRBJ2-1 TRBV28 TGTGCCAGTAACACAGGGGCGGCTGAGCAGTTCTTC CASNTGAAEQFF
. . TRBJ2-7 TRBV7-2 TGTGCCAGCAGCCGCGAAAGCGAAAGGGACTCCGAGCAGTACTTC CASSRESERDSEQYF
. . TRBJ2-7 TRBV9 TGTGCCAGCAGCGTGGGGGAGGAAGCCCTCCTTGTAGAGCAGTACTTC CASSVGEEALLVEQYF
. TRBD2 TRBJ2-1 TRBV6-4 TGTGCCAGCAGTGACTCTAGCGGGGGCCCTTACAATGAGCAGTTCTTC CASSDSSGGPYNEQFF
. . TRBJ1-2 TRBV2 TGTGCCAGCAGTGGGGCCGCTGGCTACACCTTC CASSGAAGYTF
. TRBD2 TRBJ2-1 TRBV4-1 TGCGCCAGCAGCCAAGAGGATACGAGCGGGGGGGCCAATGAGCAGTTCTTC CASSQEDTSGGANEQFF
. TRBD1 TRBJ1-2 TRBV27 TGTGCCAGCAGTGATACGGACAGGGGCTCGCACTATGGCTACACCTTC CASSDTDRGSHYGYTF
. TRBD1 TRBJ1-2 TRBV27 TGTGCCAGCAGTTCCTGGACAGGGATAGACTATGGCTACACCTTC CASSSWTGIDYGYTF
. . TRBJ1-6 TRBV2 TGTGCCAGCAGTGATAATGCGCAGGCTCGGGGGTCACCCCTCCACTTT CASSDNAQARGSPLHF
. . TRBJ1-1 TRBV5-1 TGCGCCAGTAATCGGGAAGGAGGGAACACTGAAGCTTTCTTT CASNREGGNTEAFF
. TRBD1 TRBJ2-7 TRBV29-1 TGCAGCGTCGGACAGGGAGCCTACGAGCAGTACTTC CSVGQGAYEQYF
. . TRBJ2-3 TRBV5-1 TGCGCCAGCAGCTTCCAGGGCACAGATACGCAGTATTTT CASSFQGTDTQYF
few TRBD1 TRBJ1-1 TRBV20-1 TGCAGTGCCGCCAGGGGGACTGAAGCTTTCTTT CSAARGTEAFF
. . TRBJ2-5 TRBV10-3 TGTGCCATCAGTGACGACACACAGGAGACCCAGTACTTC CAISDDTQETQYF
. . TRBJ2-3 TRBV5-6 TGTGCCAGCAGCTATGAGACAGATACGCAGTATTTT CASSYETDTQYF
. TRBD2 TRBJ2-1 TRBV5-1 TGCGCCAGCAGCTCCGGGGCGGGGGGAGACAATGAGCAGTTCTTC CASSSGAGGDNEQFF
once TRBD1 TRBJ2-5 TRBV9 TGTGCCAGCAGCCCGGGGACAGGCAAAGAGACCCAGTACTTC CASSPGTGKETQYF
once . TRBJ2-1 TRBV5-4 TGTGCCAGCAGCCCAACCGGGCTCCCGGGTGAGCAGTTCTTC CASSPTGLPGEQFF
. TRBD1 TRBJ1-2 TRBV28 TGTGCCAGCAGTTTCTGGACAGGGGGCGCAGACTATGGCTACACCTTC CASSFWTGGADYGYTF
. . TRBJ2-7 TRBV4-3 TGCGCCAGCAGCCAAGTGTCAGGGAGGCACTACGAGCAGTACTTC CASSQVSGRHYEQYF
. . TRBJ1-1 TRBV7-8 TGTGCCAGCAGCTATTTACAGGGTGGCACTGAAGCTTTCTTT CASSYLQGGTEAFF
. . TRBJ1-5 TRBV28 TGTGCCAGCAGCCCGAGGAGGGGGATTGGTCAGCCCCAGCATTTT CASSPRRGIGQPQHF
. TRBD1 TRBJ2-1 TRBV5-1 TGCGCCAGCGGGCCGGGACAGGGATACAATGAGCAGTTCTTC CASGPGQGYNEQFF
. . TRBJ2-5 TRBV10-3 TGTGCCATCAGTGATCACCAAGAGACCCAGTACTTC CAISDHQETQYF
. TRBD1 TRBJ1-2 TRBV6-6 TGTGCCAGCAGTTACGCCGGGACAGCCTCGCCTTATGGCTACACCTTC CASSYAGTASPYGYTF